The clone carrying this T cell receptor beta chain was detected ten times or more. As yet, its antigen is unknown. The authors amplified TCR beta CDR3 regions, and they did so from RNA transcripts for repertoire sequencing. First-round RT-PCR employed HTBI primers, with a second-round multiplex PCR after it. TCRdb re-called the multiplex PCR reads with MiXCR, one entry per CDR3 protein. The table shows about 410,000 distinct CDR3 sequences, with about a sixth occurring only once. The data are from a study of Graves' ophthalmopathy and Graves' hyperthyroidism. The study, taken as a whole, reports: It was with 65% to 71% sensitivity and about 72% specificity that the model predicted ophthalmopathy progression.

The CDR3 consists of 13 residues. Trimming stripped 5 bases from V and 6 bases from J, with 13 bases between. Germline CDR1 is SGHTA and CDR2 is FQGTGA. PBMCs originated in approximately 9.2 ml of fresh peripheral blood. Material: peripheral blood. This rearrangement joins TRBV7-3 to TRBJ1-1; D is perhaps TRBD1 (6 bases). This TCR was sampled from a woman between 18 and 29 years old with Graves' ophthalmopathy. Written as DNA, the CDR3 is TGTGCCAGCAGCGCAACAGGGTGGGCTGAAGCTTTCTTT. Amino acid sequence: CASSATGWAEAFF.